This T cell receptor beta chain was sequenced in a study of neoadjuvant anti-PD-1 for oral cavity cancer (dated by TCRdb to about 2021). Background for the entire study: Three to four biweekly doses of nivolumab at 3 mg/kg were mostly administered to patients before curative-intent surgical resection. For patients who did not progress, a fourth nivolumab dose was given around day 43, followed by definitive surgical resection on days 50-56. Under RECIST 1.1, patients with complete response, partial response or stable disease were classed as responders, and patients with progression were classed as non-responders. There were more than 10 patients in the parent correlative cohort, and the response rate was less than 40%. Broad study findings and their caveats: A higher pretreatment blood Treg/Th17 ratio correlated with both higher pretreatment blood TCRbeta clonality and lower post-treatment tumor TCRbeta clonality. After neoadjuvant nivolumab, non-responders showed significantly higher T cell clonality (Gini index) in PBMCs than responders did. TCR analyses included only a few patients per response group, and the authors called for larger cohorts for validation.

For deep sequencing of PBMC libraries, mostly roughly 0.5 ug of input genomic DNA was used, and six replicates were run per sample. Following the manufacturer's instructions, the team built TCRbeta libraries using the immunoSEQ hsTCRbeta kit. The completed libraries were mixed into a single pool at 3 nM, then sequenced with an Illumina NovaSeq 6000 S4 flow cell. In the original analysis: The immunoSEQ Analyzer handled quality control and preprocessing of the raw data. The analysis was restricted to productive rearrangements, with each unique CDR3 amino acid sequence defining a clonotype. Repertoire clonality was estimated as the Gini-Simpson index, which was calculated using the R package tcR. Gini indices were compared with Student's t test, and associations with tumor size change were assessed by Pearson correlation. The immuneACCESS repertoire file appears here via TCRdb, limited to in-frame rearrangements. These files lack a portion of the clones; in checked studies, under half of the deficit traces to unresolved V genes, and the cause of the others is not known. Clonal size and the V and J genes are those of that table, whereas D and trimming came from the DNA. Present in this sample are fewer than 90,000 clones, approximately 85% of which were seen just once. 3% to 4% of the sample is taken by the ten largest.

The sample's time point label is to be understood as: after neoadjuvant nivolumab, at surgical resection. Patients were newly diagnosed with stage II-IVA oral cavity squamous cell carcinoma and had received no prior systemic or radiation treatment. The cohort was composed of patients with HPV-negative, locally advanced oral cavity squamous cell carcinoma. No culture maintenance or expansion was done, as the peripheral blood mononuclear cells went straight to analysis. The samples were obtained from a longitudinal correlative study of a single-arm phase II trial testing neoadjuvant nivolumab in oral cavity squamous cell carcinoma. Genomic DNA-based TCRbeta sequencing was performed on subject-matched pre- and post-treatment PBMCs and tumors from three responders and three non-responders. Peripheral blood mononuclear cells were collected once before nivolumab treatment and again after treatment, at the time of surgery. Genomic DNA was isolated from PBMCs using the Maxwell RSC DNA from Cells kit.

With respect to this clone: The specificity of this receptor is unknown. No base qualities exist here, and no much larger clone lies one base off it.

The CDR3 contains 15 residues, cysteine and phenylalanine counted. Of the read, only the CDR3 DNA is kept; its 45 bases are in frame from base 1. For this chain, trimming is 0 bases at the V end and 0 bases at the J end, and the number of junction bases without a gene match is 5. According to the germline V gene, CDR1 reads SQVTM and CDR2 reads ANQGSEA. Source: PBMCs, taken after nivolumab (anti-PD-1) treatment. The chain is made from TRBV29-1 and TRBJ2-7, with 7 middle bases fitting TRBD1. The receptor was derived from a person aged 40 to 85 with oral cavity squamous cell carcinoma. The CDR3 in this case is CSVEDFAGGSYEQYF. The nucleotides are TGCAGCGTTGAAGATTTCGCAGGGGGCTCCTACGAGCAGTACTTC.